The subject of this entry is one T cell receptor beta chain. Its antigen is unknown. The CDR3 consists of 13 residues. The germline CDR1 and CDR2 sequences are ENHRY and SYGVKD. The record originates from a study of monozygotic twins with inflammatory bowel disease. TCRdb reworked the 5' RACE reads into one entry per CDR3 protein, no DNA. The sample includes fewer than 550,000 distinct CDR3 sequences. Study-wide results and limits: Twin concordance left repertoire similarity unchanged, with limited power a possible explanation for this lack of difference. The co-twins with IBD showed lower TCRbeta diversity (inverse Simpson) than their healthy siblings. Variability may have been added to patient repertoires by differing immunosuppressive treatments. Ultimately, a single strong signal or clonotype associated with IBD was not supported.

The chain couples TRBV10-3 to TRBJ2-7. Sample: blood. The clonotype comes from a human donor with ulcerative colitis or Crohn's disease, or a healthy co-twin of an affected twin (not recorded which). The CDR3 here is CAIKEASYYEQYF.